What follows describes a single T cell receptor (beta chain). This record comes from a study of PD-1 blockade in classical Hodgkin lymphoma. V shed 3 bases and J shed 7 bases, with 12 bases lying between them. CDR3 length: 14 amino acids. Germline CDR1 is MNHNY and CDR2 is SVGAGI (reference sequence). Using immunoSEQ multiplex PCR, the repertoire was profiled, and TCRdb retains in-frame clones only, with some absent. The repertoire holds approximately 26,000 clones, with around 80% as singletons. The patients all showed relapse after autologous stem cell transplantation, while their brentuximab vedotin exposure varied.

This rearrangement joins TRBV6-6 to TRBJ2-2; no clear D. The specimen was peripheral blood mononuclear cells (PBMCs), collected before the second cycle of nivolumab. The sequence was collected from a human donor with classical Hodgkin lymphoma. CDR3 in amino acids: CASSYGVLSGELFF. CDR3 in DNA: TGTGCCAGCAGTTATGGGGTACTTAGCGGGGAGCTGTTTTTT.